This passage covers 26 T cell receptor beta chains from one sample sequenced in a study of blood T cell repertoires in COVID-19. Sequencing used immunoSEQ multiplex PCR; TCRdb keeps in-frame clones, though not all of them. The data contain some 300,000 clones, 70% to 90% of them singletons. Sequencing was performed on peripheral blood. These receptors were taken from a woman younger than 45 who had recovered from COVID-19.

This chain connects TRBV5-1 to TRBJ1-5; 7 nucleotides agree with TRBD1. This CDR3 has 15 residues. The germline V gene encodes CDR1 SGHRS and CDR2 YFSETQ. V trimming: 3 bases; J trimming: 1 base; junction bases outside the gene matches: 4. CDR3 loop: CASSWGTASNQPQHF. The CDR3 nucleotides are TGCGCCAGCAGCTGGGGGACAGCCAGCAATCAGCCCCAGCATTTT.

The CDR3 nucleotides are TGTGCCAGCAGCTTCAGGGATACGACTGAAGCTTTCTTT. Translation gives CASSFRDTTEAFF. The chain has TRBV11-3 and TRBJ1-1; D perhaps matches TRBD1 (5 bases). CDR3 length: 13 residues. Trimming took off 3 bases at V and 5 bases at J, with 10 bases between the two ends. The germline V gene has CDR1 SGHNT and CDR2 YENEEA.

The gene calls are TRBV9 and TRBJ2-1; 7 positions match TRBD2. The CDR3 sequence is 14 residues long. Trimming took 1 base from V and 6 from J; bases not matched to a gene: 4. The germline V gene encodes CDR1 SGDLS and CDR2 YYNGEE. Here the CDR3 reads CASSVLAASNEQFF. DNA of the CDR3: TGTGCCAGCAGCGTACTAGCGGCCAGCAATGAGCAGTTCTTC. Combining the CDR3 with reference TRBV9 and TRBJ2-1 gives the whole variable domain DSGVTQTPKHLITATGQRVTLRCSPRSGDLSVYWYQQSLDQGLQFLIQYYNGEERAKGNILERFSAQQFPDLHSELNLSSLELGDSALYFCASSVLAASNEQFFGPGTRLTVL.

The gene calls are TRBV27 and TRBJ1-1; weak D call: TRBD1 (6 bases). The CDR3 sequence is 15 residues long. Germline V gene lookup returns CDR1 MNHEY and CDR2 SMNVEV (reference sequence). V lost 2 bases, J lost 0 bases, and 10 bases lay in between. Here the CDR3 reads CASSLIQGMNTEAFF. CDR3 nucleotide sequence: TGTGCCAGCAGTTTAATACAGGGAATGAACACTGAAGCTTTCTTT.

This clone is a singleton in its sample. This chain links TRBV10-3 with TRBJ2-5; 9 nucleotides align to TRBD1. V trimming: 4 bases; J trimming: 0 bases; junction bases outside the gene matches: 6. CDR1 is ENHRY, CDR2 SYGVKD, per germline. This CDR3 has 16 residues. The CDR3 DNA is TGTGCCATCAGTGGGGCGACAGGGGGAAACCAAGAGACCCAGTACTTC. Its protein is CAISGATGGNQETQYF.

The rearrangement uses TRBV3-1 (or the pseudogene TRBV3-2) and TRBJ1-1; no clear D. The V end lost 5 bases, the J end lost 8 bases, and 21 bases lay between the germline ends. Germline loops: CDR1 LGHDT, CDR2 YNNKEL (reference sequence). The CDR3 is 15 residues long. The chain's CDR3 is CASSAFVGASGEAFF. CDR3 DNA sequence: TGTGCCAGCAGCGCCTTCGTCGGCGCGTCGGGGGAAGCTTTCTTT.

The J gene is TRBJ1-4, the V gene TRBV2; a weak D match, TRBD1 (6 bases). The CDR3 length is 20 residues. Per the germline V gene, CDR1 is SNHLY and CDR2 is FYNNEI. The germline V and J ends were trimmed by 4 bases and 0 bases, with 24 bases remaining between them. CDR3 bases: TGTGCCAGCAGTGCAACTACTAAACTACAGGGTTGGGCAACTAATGAAAAACTGTTTTTT. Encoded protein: CASSATTKLQGWATNEKLFF. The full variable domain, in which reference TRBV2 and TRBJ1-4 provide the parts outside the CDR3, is EPEVTQTPSHQVTQMGQEVILRCVPISNHLYFYWYRQILGQKVEFLVSFYNNEISEKSEIFDDQFSVERPDGSNFTLKIRSTKLEDSAMYFCASSATTKLQGWATNEKLFFGSGTQLSVL.

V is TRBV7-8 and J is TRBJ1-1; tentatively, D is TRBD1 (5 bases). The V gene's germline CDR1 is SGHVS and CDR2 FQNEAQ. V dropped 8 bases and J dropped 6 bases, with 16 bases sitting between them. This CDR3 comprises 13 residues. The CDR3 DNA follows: TGTGCCAGCCGGATAAGGGGTACGGCTGAAGCTTTCTTT. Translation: CASRIRGTAEAFF.

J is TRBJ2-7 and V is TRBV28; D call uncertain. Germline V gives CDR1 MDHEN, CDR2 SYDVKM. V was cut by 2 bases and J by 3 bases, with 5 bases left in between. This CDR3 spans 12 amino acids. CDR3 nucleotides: TGTGCCAGCAGTTTACTATTCTACGAGCAGTACTTC. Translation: CASSLLFYEQYF.

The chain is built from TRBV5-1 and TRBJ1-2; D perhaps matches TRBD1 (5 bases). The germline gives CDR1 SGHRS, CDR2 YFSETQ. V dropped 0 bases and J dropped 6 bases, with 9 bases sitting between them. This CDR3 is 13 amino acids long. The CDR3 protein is CASSLGGEDGYTF. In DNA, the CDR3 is TGCGCCAGCAGCTTGGGAGGGGAGGATGGCTACACCTTC.

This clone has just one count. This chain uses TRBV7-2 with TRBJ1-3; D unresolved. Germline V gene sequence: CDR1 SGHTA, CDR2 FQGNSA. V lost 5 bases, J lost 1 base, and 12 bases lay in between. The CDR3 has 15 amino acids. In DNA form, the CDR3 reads TGTGCCAGCAGCCCCCCCTATCGGTCTGGAAACACCATATATTTT. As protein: CASSPPYRSGNTIYF.

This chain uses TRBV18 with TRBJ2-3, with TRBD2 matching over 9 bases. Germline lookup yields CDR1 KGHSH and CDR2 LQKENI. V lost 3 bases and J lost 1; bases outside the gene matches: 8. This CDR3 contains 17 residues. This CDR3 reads CASSPPRASGGTDTQYF. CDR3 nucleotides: TGTGCCAGCTCACCTCCGAGGGCTAGCGGGGGCACAGATACGCAGTATTTT.

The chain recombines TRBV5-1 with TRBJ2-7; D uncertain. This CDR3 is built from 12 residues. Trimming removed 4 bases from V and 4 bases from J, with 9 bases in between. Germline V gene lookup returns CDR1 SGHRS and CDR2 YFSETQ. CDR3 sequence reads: CASSMDGYEQYF. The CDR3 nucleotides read TGCGCCAGCAGCATGGACGGTTACGAGCAGTACTTC.

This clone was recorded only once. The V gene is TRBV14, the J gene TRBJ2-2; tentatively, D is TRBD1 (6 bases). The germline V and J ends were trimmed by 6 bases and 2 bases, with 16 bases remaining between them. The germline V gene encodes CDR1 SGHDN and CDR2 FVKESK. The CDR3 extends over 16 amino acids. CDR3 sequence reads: CASSQRQARNTGELFF. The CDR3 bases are TGTGCCAGCAGTCAACGACAGGCACGAAACACCGGGGAGCTGTTTTTT.

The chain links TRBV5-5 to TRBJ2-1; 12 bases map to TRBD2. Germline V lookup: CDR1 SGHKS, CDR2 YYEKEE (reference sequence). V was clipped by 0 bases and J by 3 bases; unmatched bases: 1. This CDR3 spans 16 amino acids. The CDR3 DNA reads TGTGCCAGCAGCTTGGGACTAGCGGGGGTCTACAATGAGCAGTTCTTC. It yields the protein CASSLGLAGVYNEQFF. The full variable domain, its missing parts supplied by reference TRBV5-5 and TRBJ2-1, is DAGVTQSPTHLIKTRGQQVTLRCSPISGHKSVSWYQQVLGQGPQFIFQYYEKEERGRGNFPDRFSARQFPNYSSELNVNALLLGDSALYLCASSLGLAGVYNEQFFGPGTRLTVL.

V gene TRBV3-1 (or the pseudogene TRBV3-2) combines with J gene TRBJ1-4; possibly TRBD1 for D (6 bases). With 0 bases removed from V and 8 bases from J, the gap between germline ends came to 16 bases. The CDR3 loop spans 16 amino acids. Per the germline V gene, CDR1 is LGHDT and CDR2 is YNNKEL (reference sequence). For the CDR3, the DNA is TGTGCCAGCAGCCAAGACGCGTCAGGGGTTTACGAAAAACTGTTTTTT. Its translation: CASSQDASGVYEKLFF.

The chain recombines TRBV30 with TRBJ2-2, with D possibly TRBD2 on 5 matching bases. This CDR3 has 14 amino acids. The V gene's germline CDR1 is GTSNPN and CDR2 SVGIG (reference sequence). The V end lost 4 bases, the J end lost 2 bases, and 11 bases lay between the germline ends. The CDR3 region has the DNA TGTGCCTGGAAACGACTACCAAACACCGGGGAGCTGTTTTTT. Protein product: CAWKRLPNTGELFF.

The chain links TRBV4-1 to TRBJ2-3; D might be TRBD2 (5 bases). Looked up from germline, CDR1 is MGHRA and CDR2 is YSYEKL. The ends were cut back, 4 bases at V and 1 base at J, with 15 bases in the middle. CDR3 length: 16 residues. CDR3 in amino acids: CASSRGDGRRTDTQYF. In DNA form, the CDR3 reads TGCGCCAGCAGCCGGGGAGATGGGCGGCGCACAGATACGCAGTATTTT.

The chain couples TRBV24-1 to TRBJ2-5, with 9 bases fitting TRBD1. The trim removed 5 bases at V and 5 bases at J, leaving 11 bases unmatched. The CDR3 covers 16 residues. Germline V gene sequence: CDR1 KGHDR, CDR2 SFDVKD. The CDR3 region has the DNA TGTGCCACCAGTGTAGCCGGGACAGGGAGTTTCGAGACCCAGTACTTC. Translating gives CATSVAGTGSFETQYF.

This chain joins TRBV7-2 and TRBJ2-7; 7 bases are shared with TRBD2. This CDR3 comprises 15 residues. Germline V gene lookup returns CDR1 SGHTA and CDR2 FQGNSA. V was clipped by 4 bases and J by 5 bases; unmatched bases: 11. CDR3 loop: CASSSPRTRGHEQYF. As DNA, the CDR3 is TGTGCCAGCAGCTCGCCGAGGACTAGGGGCCACGAGCAGTACTTC.

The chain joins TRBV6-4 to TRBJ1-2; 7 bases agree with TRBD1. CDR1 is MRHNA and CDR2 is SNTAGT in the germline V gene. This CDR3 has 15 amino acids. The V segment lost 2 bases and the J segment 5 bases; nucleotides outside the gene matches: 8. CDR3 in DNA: TGTGCCAGCAGTGACACCGGGGACAGAAGATATGGCTACACCTTC. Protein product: CASSDTGDRRYGYTF.

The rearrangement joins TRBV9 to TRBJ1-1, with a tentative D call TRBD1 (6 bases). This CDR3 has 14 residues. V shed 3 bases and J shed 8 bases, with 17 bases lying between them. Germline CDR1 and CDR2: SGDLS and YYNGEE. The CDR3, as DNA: TGTGCCAGCAGCGCTGAGGATTACACAGGGGAAGCTTTCTTT. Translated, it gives CASSAEDYTGEAFF.

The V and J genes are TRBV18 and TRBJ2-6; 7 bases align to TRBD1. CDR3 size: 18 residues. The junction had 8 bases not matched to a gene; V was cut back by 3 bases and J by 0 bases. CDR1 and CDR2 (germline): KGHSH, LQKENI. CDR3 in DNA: TGTGCCAGCTCACCTTCGACAGGGTCCCTCTCTGGGGCCAACGTCCTGACTTTC. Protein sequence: CASSPSTGSLSGANVLTF.

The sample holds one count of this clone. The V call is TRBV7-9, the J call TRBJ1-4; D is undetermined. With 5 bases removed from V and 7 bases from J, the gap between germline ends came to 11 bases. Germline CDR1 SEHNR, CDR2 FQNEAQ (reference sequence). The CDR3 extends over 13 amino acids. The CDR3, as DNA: TGTGCCAGCAGCCTTACTATAGGTGAAAAACTGTTTTTT. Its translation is CASSLTIGEKLFF.

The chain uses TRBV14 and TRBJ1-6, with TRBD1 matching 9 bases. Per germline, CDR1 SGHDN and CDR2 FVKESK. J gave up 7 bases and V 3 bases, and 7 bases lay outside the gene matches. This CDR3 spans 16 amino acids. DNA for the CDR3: TGTGCCAGCAGCCAGATGGGACAGGGCACGAATTCACCCCTCCACTTT. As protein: CASSQMGQGTNSPLHF.

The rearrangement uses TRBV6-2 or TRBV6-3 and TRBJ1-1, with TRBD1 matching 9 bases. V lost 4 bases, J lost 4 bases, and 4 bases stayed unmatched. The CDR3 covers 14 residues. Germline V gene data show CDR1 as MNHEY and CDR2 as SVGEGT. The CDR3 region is CASSWGQGPTEAFF. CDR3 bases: TGTGCCAGCAGTTGGGGACAGGGTCCCACTGAAGCTTTCTTT.